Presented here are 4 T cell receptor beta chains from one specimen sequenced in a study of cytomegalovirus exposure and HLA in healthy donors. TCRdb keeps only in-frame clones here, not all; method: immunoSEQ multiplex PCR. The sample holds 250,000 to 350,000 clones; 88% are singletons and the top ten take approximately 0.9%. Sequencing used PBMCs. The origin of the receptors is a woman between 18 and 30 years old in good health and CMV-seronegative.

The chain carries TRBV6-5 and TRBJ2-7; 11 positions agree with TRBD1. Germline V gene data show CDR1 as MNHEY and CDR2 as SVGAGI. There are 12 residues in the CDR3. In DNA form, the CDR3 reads TGTGCGAGCCGGGACAGGGGGAACGAGCAGTACTTC. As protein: CASRDRGNEQYF.

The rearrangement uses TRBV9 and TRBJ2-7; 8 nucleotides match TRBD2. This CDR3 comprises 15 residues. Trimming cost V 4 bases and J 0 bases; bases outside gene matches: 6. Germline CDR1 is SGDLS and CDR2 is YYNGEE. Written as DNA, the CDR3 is TGTGCCAGCAGCCCTGGCGGGGGGAACTCCTACGAGCAGTACTTC. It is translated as CASSPGGGNSYEQYF.

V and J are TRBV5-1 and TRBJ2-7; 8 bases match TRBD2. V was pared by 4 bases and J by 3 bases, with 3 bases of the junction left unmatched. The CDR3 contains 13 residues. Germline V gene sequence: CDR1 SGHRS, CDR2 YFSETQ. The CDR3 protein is CASSPGGGYEQYF. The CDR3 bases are TGCGCCAGCAGCCCGGGGGGGGGCTACGAGCAGTACTTC.

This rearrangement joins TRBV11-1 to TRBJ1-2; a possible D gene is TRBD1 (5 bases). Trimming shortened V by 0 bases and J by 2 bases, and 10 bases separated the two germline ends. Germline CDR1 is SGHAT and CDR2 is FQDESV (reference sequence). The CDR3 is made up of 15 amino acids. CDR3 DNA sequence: TGTGCCAGCAGCTTAGCTTTCCCAGGGAACTATGGCTACACCTTC. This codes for CASSLAFPGNYGYTF.